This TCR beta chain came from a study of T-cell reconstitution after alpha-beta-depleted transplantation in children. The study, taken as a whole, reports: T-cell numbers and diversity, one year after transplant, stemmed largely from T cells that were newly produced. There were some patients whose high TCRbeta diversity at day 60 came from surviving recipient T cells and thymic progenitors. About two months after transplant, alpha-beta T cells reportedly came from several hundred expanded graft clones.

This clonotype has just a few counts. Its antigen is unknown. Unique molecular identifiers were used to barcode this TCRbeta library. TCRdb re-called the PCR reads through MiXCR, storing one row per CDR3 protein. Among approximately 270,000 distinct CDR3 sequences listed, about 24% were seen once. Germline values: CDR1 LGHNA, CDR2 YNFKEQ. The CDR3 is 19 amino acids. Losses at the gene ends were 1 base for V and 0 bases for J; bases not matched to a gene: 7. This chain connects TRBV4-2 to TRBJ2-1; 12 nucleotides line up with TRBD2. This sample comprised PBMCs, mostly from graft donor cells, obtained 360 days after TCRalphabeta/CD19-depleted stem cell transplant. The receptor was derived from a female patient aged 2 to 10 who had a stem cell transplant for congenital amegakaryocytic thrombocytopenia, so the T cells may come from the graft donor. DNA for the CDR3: TGTGCCAGCAGCCAAGTGAGACTAGCGGGGGTCACCTCCTACAATGAGCAGTTCTTC. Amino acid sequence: CASSQVRLAGVTSYNEQFF.